This T cell receptor (beta chain) came from a study of shared clonotypes between healthy human individuals. Per germline, CDR1 WSHSY and CDR2 SAAADI. This CDR3 is built from 15 residues. With 0 bases removed from V and 8 bases from J, the gap between germline ends came to 16 bases. CD45RA+ naive and CD45RA-negative memory subsets were separated from CD4+ cells. Each cell subset's genomic DNA was divided evenly among several immunoSEQ plates. The method was immunoSEQ multiplex PCR; TCRdb's version includes in-frame clones alone and lacks a portion of them. Among under 2,500,000 clones listed, 90% to 97% were seen once.

The gene calls are TRBV10-2 and TRBJ1-2; D is possibly TRBD1 (6 bases). The source is a man younger than 35 in good health. Sequenced material: naive CD4+ T cells sorted from blood. Sample subset: CD45RA+ positively selected. CDR3: CASSESTGPGGGYTF. In DNA form, the CDR3 reads TGCGCCAGCAGTGAGTCGACAGGACCCGGGGGAGGCTACACCTTC.